A single sample gave rise to the 6 T cell receptor beta chains below, sequenced in a study of T cell repertoires in cytomegalovirus infection (dated by TCRdb to about 2019). The intended sense of this specimen's treatment or condition label: in vitro stimulation with specific CMV peptide epitopes to enrich CMV-specific T cells. Antigen specificity for these receptors is unknown. Sequencing used an Illumina HiSeq 1500. TCRdb cleaned the public reads at Q25 with fastp, built clones with MiXCR and kept in-frame beta chains. Merged by CDR3 protein, the rows form single entries marked with the most common genes and DNA. For this sample there are roughly 860,000 distinct CDR3 sequences; roughly 33% appear just once. Of the sample, 12% falls within the top ten clones. Here the sequenced sample was cultured CD8+ T cells from PBMCs, taken from culture after CMV antigen stimulation. These receptors all stem from a human donor in good health (CMV status not recorded). Some clones in this sample may be carry-over from other donors' samples.

Only a few counts were recorded for this clonotype. J is TRBJ2-1 and V is TRBV9, with TRBD1 identical over 7 bases. Germline V CDR1 and CDR2: SGDLS, YYNGEE. CDR3 size: 15 residues. With V trimmed by 4 bases and J by 9 bases, 13 bases remained unmatched. The chain's CDR3 is CASSTFGGQGVEQFF. CDR3 DNA sequence: TGTGCCAGCAGCACCTTTGGGGGCCAGGGGGTTGAGCAGTTCTTC.

This chain joins TRBV19 and TRBJ1-5; TRBD1 matches 8 bases. Per germline, CDR1 LNHDA and CDR2 SQIVND (reference sequence). CDR3 length: 13 amino acids. Trimming cost V 8 bases and J 4 bases; bases outside gene matches: 4. The CDR3 reads CASGQGRNQPQHF. The CDR3 DNA is TGTGCCAGTGGACAGGGTAGAAATCAGCCCCAGCATTTT.

This clonotype came up many times. The rearrangement uses TRBV6-1 and TRBJ2-1; no firm D call. V lost 1 base to trimming and J lost 0 bases, with 7 bases between them. Germline CDR1 and CDR2: MNHNS and SASEGT. There are 15 residues in the CDR3. The CDR3 DNA follows: TGTGCCAGCAGTGAAGGGCAGGTCTCCTACAATGAGCAGTTCTTC. This translates into CASSEGQVSYNEQFF.

Regarding this clonotype: With a much larger clone just one base away, this may be a read error. The rearrangement joins TRBV7-9 to TRBJ2-1, with no clear D. The CDR3 length is 12 residues. Germline V lookup: CDR1 SEHNR, CDR2 FQNEAQ (reference sequence). V was pared by 1 base and J by 10 bases, with 8 bases between. CDR3: CASSLEADEQFF. CDR3 sequence (DNA): TGTGCCAGCAGCTTAGAAGCCGACGAGCAGTTCTTC. The entire variable domain, with the rest obtained from reference TRBV7-9 and TRBJ2-1, is as follows: DTGVSQNPRHKITKRGQNVTFRCDPISEHNRLYWYRQTLGQGPEFLTYFQNEAQLEKSRLLSDRFSAERPKGSFSTLEIQRTEQGDSAMYLCASSLEADEQFFGPGTRLTVL.

This chain uses TRBV4-2 with TRBJ2-2; no firm D call. The V gene lost 0 bases and the J gene lost 6 bases, with 17 bases spanning the gap. This CDR3 is 17 amino acids long. Germline assignment: CDR1 LGHNA and CDR2 YNFKEQ. In DNA, the CDR3 is TGTGCCAGCAGCCAAGATCGACGGCTAGGGCTCGCCGGGGAGCTGTTTTTT. This encodes CASSQDRRLGLAGELFF.

This clonotype was seen only once. This chain uses TRBV13 with TRBJ2-7; D is ambiguous. Germline CDR1 is PRHDT and CDR2 is FYEKMQ (reference sequence). This CDR3 has 12 residues. V lost 4 bases to trimming and J lost 7 bases, with 11 bases between them. CDR3 region: CASSSGPREQYV. As DNA, the CDR3 is TGTGCCAGCAGCTCTGGACCACGGGAGCAGTACGTC.